The text below deals with one T cell receptor (beta chain). Its antigen is not identified. The CDR3 length is 15 residues. Germline CDR1 reads KGHSH; CDR2 reads LQKENI. Trimming took 4 bases from V and 0 from J; bases not matched to a gene: 2. When nine to ten days of culture had elapsed, CD4+ T cells were isolated. TCRdb's table, derived via immunoSEQ multiplex PCR, lists solely in-frame clones and lacks some. In the table there are 40,000 to 55,000 clones, approximately 74% of which are singletons. The sample is drawn from a study of vaccination effects on CD4 cells after COVID-19. The sequence derives from a human donor who had a prior SARS-CoV-2 infection. The chain joins TRBV18 to TRBJ2-3, with 9 bases that match TRBD1. This specimen was CD4+ T cells from PBMCs cultured without peptide, taken before COVID-19 vaccination. The CDR3: CASSHGQGSTDTQYF. The CDR3 DNA follows: TGTGCCAGCTCACACGGACAGGGGAGCACAGATACGCAGTATTTT.